The 27 T cell receptor beta chains presented below share a single source sample, sequenced in a study of Graves' ophthalmopathy and Graves' hyperthyroidism (dated by TCRdb to 2017 to 2018). The sample was run on an Illumina HiSeq 2000. TCR beta CDR3 regions were amplified from RNA transcripts for repertoire sequencing. HTBI primers and the Qiagen OneStep RT-PCR kit were used in a first-round RT-PCR, which was followed by a second-round multiplex PCR, size selection and purification. TCRdb redid the processing of the public reads, applying fastp at Q25 and MiXCR, and retained in-frame beta chains. Rows with one shared CDR3 protein collapse into an entry with the most common genes and DNA. The sample profile shows roughly 410,000 distinct CDR3 sequences; 15% of them were found once. The biggest ten clones account for about 7% of the sample. Sequencing input: peripheral blood. The receptors were sampled from a woman in her late teens or twenties with stable Graves' hyperthyroidism. Donor details come from another sample of the same person, matched by shared clones.

This clonotype appeared many times. The V and J genes are TRBV12-3 or TRBV12-4 and TRBJ1-1, with D perhaps matching TRBD1 (5 bases). The CDR3 covers 15 residues. The V gene lost 3 bases and the J gene lost 5 bases, with 16 bases spanning the gap. DNA for the CDR3: TGTGCCAGCAGTTTTTCGGGAGGGGAAAATACTGAAGCTTTCTTT. This translates into CASSFSGGENTEAFF.

The chain recombines TRBV6-2 or TRBV6-3 with TRBJ2-7; 7 bases are shared with TRBD1. The CDR3 loop spans 15 amino acids. Germline loops: CDR1 MNHEY, CDR2 SVGEGT. Trimming at V came to 1 base and at J to 6 bases, leaving 9 bases not matched to a gene. The chain's CDR3 is CASSYFGQADLEQYF. CDR3 nucleotides: TGTGCCAGCAGTTACTTCGGACAGGCGGACCTCGAGCAGTACTTC.

In this sample, this clonotype turned up many times. This chain uses TRBV15 with TRBJ1-5, with D possibly TRBD1 on 5 matching bases. Deletions cut 1 base from V and 1 base from J, with 5 bases between. Germline V gene lookup returns CDR1 LNHNV and CDR2 YYDKDF (reference sequence). The CDR3 consists of 14 residues. The CDR3 coding sequence is TGTGCCACCAGCAGAGCAGGGAGCAATCAGCCCCAGCATTTT. It encodes CATSRAGSNQPQHF.

This clonotype has at least ten counts. The gene calls are TRBV19 and TRBJ1-2; no firm D call. The CDR3 loop spans 14 amino acids. The V gene's germline CDR1 is LNHDA and CDR2 SQIVND (reference sequence). V lost 3 bases and J 5 bases, leaving 13 bases between the germline ends. The CDR3 nucleotides are TGTGCCAGTAGTATTATGGACGCGCGGTATGGCTACACCTTC. Protein: CASSIMDARYGYTF.

This clonotype was counted at least ten times. J is TRBJ2-7 and V is TRBV7-2; possibly TRBD1 or TRBD2 for D (5 bases each). The CDR3 runs 14 residues. Trimming took 1 base from V and 5 from J, leaving 12 bases between them. Germline V lookup: CDR1 SGHTA, CDR2 FQGNSA. Here the CDR3 reads CASSLVPQGDEQYF. The CDR3, as DNA: TGTGCCAGCAGCTTAGTCCCCCAGGGAGACGAGCAGTACTTC.

This clonotype was counted between two and nine times. This may stem from a read error, because a much larger clone lies one nucleotide away. This chain uses TRBV19 with TRBJ1-1; perhaps TRBD1 as D (5 bases). The CDR3 totals 13 residues. CDR1 LNHDA and CDR2 SQIVND come from the germline V gene (reference sequence). Here the CDR3 reads CASSMLRGTEACF. CDR3 DNA: TGTGCCAGTAGTATGTTGAGGGGCACTGAAGCTTGCTTT.

With respect to this clonotype: This may be a read error, as it is one base from a much larger clone. This chain connects TRBV4-1 to TRBJ1-2; no reliable D call. CDR1 is MGHRA, CDR2 YSYEKL, per germline. The CDR3 length is 13 residues. CDR3 residues: CGSSQLGLGGYTF. As DNA, the CDR3 is TGCGGCAGCAGCCAACTCGGATTGGGGGGCTACACCTTC.

This clonotype was detected many times. The chain links TRBV6-2 or TRBV6-3 to TRBJ1-6, with D unresolved. The CDR3 is 12 residues long. The germline gives CDR1 MNHEY, CDR2 SVGEGT. Between the trimmed V and J ends, which lost 6 bases and 5 bases, there was a span of 5 bases. CDR3 region: CASRQDNSPLHF. The DNA of the CDR3 is TGTGCCAGCAGACAAGATAATTCACCCCTCCACTTT.

This clonotype was picked up many times. The chain has TRBV6-1 and TRBJ1-3; TRBD1 aligns across 8 bases. The CDR3 consists of 15 residues. CDR1 is MNHNS, CDR2 SASEGT, per germline. Trimming cost V 2 bases and J 3 bases; bases outside gene matches: 3. CDR3 loop: CASSERQGYGNTIYF. As DNA, the CDR3 is TGTGCCAGCAGTGAACGACAGGGGTATGGAAACACCATATATTTT.

This clonotype was recorded at least ten times. The chain recombines TRBV11-2 with TRBJ2-7; D is perhaps TRBD1 (5 bases). The CDR3 totals 14 residues. Trimming stripped 1 base from V and 7 bases from J, with 14 bases between. The germline V gene encodes CDR1 SGHAT and CDR2 FQNNGV. CDR3 DNA: TGTGCCAGCAGCTTAGCATTGACAGTAGGGGAGCAGTACTTC. Protein: CASSLALTVGEQYF.

This clonotype was seen repeatedly, ten times or more. CDR3 amino acids: CASSQLSSGGAGETQYF. The CDR3 nucleotides are TGCGCCAGCAGCCAACTTTCTAGCGGGGGGGCCGGAGAGACCCAGTACTTC. The V gene is TRBV4-1, the J gene TRBJ2-5; the match to TRBD2 covers 12 bases. The CDR3 runs to 17 residues. Germline V CDR1 and CDR2: MGHRA, YSYEKL. The V segment lost 2 bases and the J segment 4 bases; nucleotides outside the gene matches: 8.

This clonotype was seen once. The chain employs TRBV20-1 and TRBJ1-5; perhaps TRBD1 as D (6 bases). In germline, CDR1 is DFQATT, CDR2 SNEGSKA (reference sequence). This CDR3 is 15 amino acids long. V was shortened by 7 bases and J by 2 bases, with 18 bases between the two germline ends. Written as DNA, the CDR3 is TGCAGTGTCGTCCCGGCAGGGGCGGGCAATCAGCCCCAGCATTTT. This gives the protein CSVVPAGAGNQPQHF.

At least ten counts were recorded for this clonotype. V is TRBV27 and J is TRBJ1-2, with a tentative D call TRBD1 (6 bases). V lost 5 bases and J lost 4, with 23 bases in between. The CDR3 extends over 17 amino acids. Germline V gives CDR1 MNHEY, CDR2 SMNVEV (reference sequence). CDR3 sequence (DNA): TGTGCCAGCAGTATCCGACAGGTGGGGGCGGGGGGCTATGGCTACACCTTC. Translation gives CASSIRQVGAGGYGYTF.

This clonotype was counted between two and nine times. The rearrangement links TRBV11-1 to TRBJ1-3; D not certain. CDR1 and CDR2 (germline): SGHAT, FQDESV (reference sequence). The CDR3 is 14 residues long. V lost 3 bases, J lost 2 bases, and 8 bases lay in between. The CDR3, as DNA: TGTGCCAGCAGCTTTGGGGAGACTGGAAACACCATATATTTT. Its protein product is CASSFGETGNTIYF.

This clonotype was seen many times. The chain couples TRBV9 to TRBJ2-2, with TRBD1 as a possible D gene (6 bases). V was clipped by 3 bases and J by 6 bases, with 12 bases between them. This CDR3 is built from 14 residues. Germline CDR1 is SGDLS and CDR2 is YYNGEE. In DNA form, the CDR3 reads TGTGCCAGCAGCGCCAGGGGCGGATCCGGGGAGCTGTTTTTT. This codes for CASSARGGSGELFF.

This clonotype was observed at least ten times. The genes are TRBV6-2 or TRBV6-3 and TRBJ2-2; no firm D call. This CDR3 has 14 residues. Between the trimmed V and J ends, which lost 5 bases and 5 bases, there was a span of 12 bases. Germline loops: CDR1 MNHEY, CDR2 SVGEGT. The CDR3 region has the DNA TGTGCCAGCAGTCTCCCCCATCCGACCGGGGAGCTGTTTTTT. Residues: CASSLPHPTGELFF.

In its sample, this clonotype was seen a few times. J is TRBJ2-2 and V is TRBV5-1, with 7 bases that match TRBD2. In germline, CDR1 is SGHRS, CDR2 YFSETQ. This CDR3 region has 15 residues. V was pared by 0 bases and J by 5 bases, with 4 bases of the junction left unmatched. CDR3 sequence reads: CASSLAGRPTGELFF. The CDR3 bases are TGCGCCAGCAGCTTGGCCGGGAGGCCAACCGGGGAGCTGTTTTTT.

The table lists this clonotype with a few counts. The chain employs TRBV4-2 and TRBJ1-2; 12 bases agree with TRBD1. The ends lost 5 bases at V and 6 bases at J; junction bases unmatched: 13. There are 17 residues in the CDR3. Germline CDR1 reads LGHNA; CDR2 reads YNFKEQ. This CDR3 reads CASSKTGTGGTGNGYTF. The CDR3 DNA reads TGTGCCAGCAGCAAAACCGGGACAGGGGGCACGGGTAATGGCTACACCTTC.

This clonotype was observed at least ten times. The J gene is TRBJ1-1, the V gene TRBV6-1; TRBD1 agrees at 11 bases. CDR3 length equals 15 residues. Germline V gives CDR1 MNHNS, CDR2 SASEGT. J was trimmed by 11 bases and V by 5 bases; bases with no gene match: 13. CDR3 nucleotide sequence: TGTGCCAGCAGTCCGTCCGGGACAGGGGGAGAAAATGCTTTCTTT. It codes for CASSPSGTGGENAFF.

This clonotype was detected many times. One end of the junction is discordant with germline, which a read error may explain. This sequence joins TRBV7-7 and TRBJ2-5; TRBD2 agrees at 8 bases. The CDR3 contains 14 residues. CDR1 is SSHAT, CDR2 FNYEAQ, per germline (reference sequence). The CDR3 loop reads CASSLRGGRKTQYF. As DNA, the CDR3 is TGTGCTAGCAGCTTACGGGGGGGCCGAAAGACCCAGTACTTC.

There are many counts of this clonotype. This chain connects TRBV10-3 to TRBJ1-5; no reliable D call. The CDR3 totals 15 residues. Deletions cut 4 bases from V and 1 base from J, with 11 bases between. CDR1 ENHRY and CDR2 SYGVKD come from the germline V gene. The CDR3 DNA sequence: TGTGCCATCAGTGGGGTCGAGGGCAGCAATCAGCCCCAGCATTTT. The encoded protein is CAISGVEGSNQPQHF.

The sample holds many counts of this clonotype. This chain connects TRBV11-3 to TRBJ2-2; 8 positions agree with TRBD1. Germline CDR1 is SGHNT and CDR2 is YENEEA. Trimming removed 1 base from V and 3 bases from J; junction bases left unmatched: 7. The CDR3 covers 17 residues. CDR3 region: CASSLVPPGQDTGELFF. The CDR3 region has the DNA TGTGCCAGCAGCTTAGTCCCCCCGGGACAGGACACCGGGGAGCTGTTTTTT.

The V and J genes are TRBV12-3 or TRBV12-4 and TRBJ1-1, with 10 bases that match TRBD1. After removal of 3 bases from V and 7 bases from J, the junction contained 5 bases not matched to a gene. The CDR3 length is 14 residues. The CDR3 bases are TGTGCCAGCAGTTTTTGGGGACAGGGGATTGAAGCTTTCTTT. It encodes CASSFWGQGIEAFF.

The rearrangement links TRBV18 to TRBJ1-1; the match to TRBD1 covers 7 bases. Germline CDR1 is KGHSH and CDR2 is LQKENI. V lost 6 bases and J lost 0; bases outside the gene matches: 13. This CDR3 contains 17 residues. The CDR3 reads CASSLLVTGPMNTEAFF. The DNA for the CDR3 is TGTGCCAGCTCCCTGCTTGTGACAGGGCCCATGAACACTGAAGCTTTCTTT.

The gene calls are TRBV10-3 and TRBJ2-7, with D unresolved. CDR1 and CDR2 (germline): ENHRY, SYGVKD. The CDR3 contains 12 residues. CDR3 sequence reads: CASGPFSYEQYF. For the CDR3, the DNA is TGTGCTTCCGGCCCCTTCTCCTACGAGCAGTACTTC.

The rearrangement links TRBV11-2 to TRBJ2-7, with 11 bases matching TRBD1. In germline, CDR1 is SGHAT, CDR2 FQNNGV. The CDR3 runs 15 residues. The trim removed 6 bases at V and 6 bases at J, leaving 10 bases unmatched. In DNA form, the CDR3 reads TGTGCCAGCAGGCCCGGACAGGGGGCGCGGATCGAGCAGTACTTC. Translated, it gives CASRPGQGARIEQYF.

This clonotype came up many times. J is TRBJ2-7 and V is TRBV28, with TRBD2 as a possible D gene (6 bases). The V end lost 5 bases, the J end lost 5 bases, and 13 bases lay between the germline ends. CDR1 and CDR2 (germline): MDHEN, SYDVKM. The CDR3 has 13 residues. The CDR3 spells CASSRGSGDEQYF. The CDR3 DNA reads TGTGCCAGCAGTCGAGGGTCGGGGGACGAGCAGTACTTC. The full variable domain, completed using reference TRBV28 and TRBJ2-7, is DVKVTQSSRYLVKRTGEKVFLECVQDMDHENMFWYRQDPGLGLRLIYFSYDVKMKEKGDIPEGYSVSREKKERFSLILESASTNQTSMYLCASSRGSGDEQYFGPGTRLTVT.